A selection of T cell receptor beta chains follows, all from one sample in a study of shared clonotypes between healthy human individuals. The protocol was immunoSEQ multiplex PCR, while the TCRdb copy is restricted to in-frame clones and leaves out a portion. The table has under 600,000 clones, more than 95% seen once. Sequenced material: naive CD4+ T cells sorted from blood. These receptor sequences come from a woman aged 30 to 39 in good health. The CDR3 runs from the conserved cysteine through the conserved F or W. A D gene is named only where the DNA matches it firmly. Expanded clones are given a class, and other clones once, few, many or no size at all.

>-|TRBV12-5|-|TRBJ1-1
CASGPSGYTEAFF
TGTGCTAGTGGACCCAGTGGCTACACTGAAGCTTTCTTT
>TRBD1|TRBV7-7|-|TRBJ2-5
CASSTGQIQETQYF
TGTGCCAGCAGCACGGGACAGATCCAAGAGACCCAGTACTTC
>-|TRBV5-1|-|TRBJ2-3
CASSFGDYTDTQYF
TGCGCCAGCAGCTTTGGAGATTACACAGATACGCAGTATTTT
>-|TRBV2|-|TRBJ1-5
CASSPQGSNQPQHF
TGTGCCAGCAGTCCCCAGGGGTCTAATCAGCCCCAGCATTTT
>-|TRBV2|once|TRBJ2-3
CASSSSSADTQYF
TGTGCCAGCAGTTCCTCTAGCGCGGATACGCAGTATTTT
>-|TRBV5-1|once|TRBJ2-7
CASSFSLSEQYF
TGCGCCAGCAGCTTTTCTCTAAGTGAGCAGTACTTC
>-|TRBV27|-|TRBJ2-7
CASRPVAFGEQYF
TGTGCCAGCAGGCCTGTGGCCTTCGGTGAGCAGTACTTC
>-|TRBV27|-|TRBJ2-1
CASSWDRGIAGGPWEQFF
TGTGCCAGCAGCTGGGACAGGGGAATAGCGGGAGGGCCTTGGGAGCAGTTCTTC
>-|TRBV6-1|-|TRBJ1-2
CASTPRPQYGYTF
TGTGCCAGCACCCCTAGACCTCAATATGGCTACACCTTC
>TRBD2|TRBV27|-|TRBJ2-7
CASSPLGSGRENEQYF
TGTGCCAGCAGTCCCCTCGGTAGCGGGAGGGAGAACGAGCAGTACTTC
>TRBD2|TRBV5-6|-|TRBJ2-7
CASSRKTPLLAGNEQYF
TGTGCCAGCAGTCGAAAGACCCCCTTACTAGCGGGAAACGAGCAGTACTTC
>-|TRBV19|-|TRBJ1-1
CASSIQEFAEAFF
TGTGCCAGTAGTATACAGGAGTTCGCTGAAGCTTTCTTT
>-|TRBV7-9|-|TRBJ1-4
CASSSGTLHEKLFF
TGTGCCAGCAGCTCCGGGACATTACATGAAAAACTGTTTTTT
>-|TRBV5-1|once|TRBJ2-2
CASSLEVGNTGELFF
TGCGCCAGCAGCTTGGAAGTGGGAAACACCGGGGAGCTGTTTTTT
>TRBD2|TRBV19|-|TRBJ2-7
CASSTGLANYEQYF
TGTGCCAGTAGTACGGGACTAGCGAACTACGAGCAGTACTTC
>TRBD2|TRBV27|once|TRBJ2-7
CASSLGGLASEQYF
TGTGCCAGCAGTTTGGGGGGACTAGCGTCCGAGCAGTACTTC
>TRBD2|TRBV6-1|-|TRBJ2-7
CASSDRGLAGSSYEQYF
TGTGCCAGCAGTGATCGGGGACTAGCGGGCAGCTCCTACGAGCAGTACTTC